This TCR beta chain is drawn from a study of CXCR3-negative and CXCR3-positive naive CD8 T cells. Through 5' RACE with UMI labels, the TRB cDNA libraries were prepared. Each CDR3 protein gets one entry in TCRdb, which reprocessed the 5' RACE reads and gives no DNA. This sample's clone table lists about 38,000 distinct CDR3 sequences. This CDR3 has 15 amino acids. CDR1 and CDR2 from the germline V gene are DFQATT and SNEGSKA (reference sequence). The chain joins TRBV20-1 to TRBJ2-1; TCRdb's assignment of TRBD2 cannot be checked, as there is no DNA. The source is a human donor in good health. Some clones in this sample may be carry-over from other donors' samples. Sequenced input: memory CD8+ T cells from blood. CDR3 in amino acids: CSANPAGGLKNEQFF.